This T cell receptor beta chain was recorded in a study of identical twins. TCRdb re-called the 5' RACE reads through MiXCR, storing one row per CDR3 protein. This sample yields 450,000 or so distinct CDR3 sequences, of which 20% to 25% are seen a single time; 2.5% to 3.5% belongs to the top ten. This clonotype was counted a few times. These same records also appear under a second study, on T cells expressing NK-cell markers.

What was sequenced was CD4+ T cells sorted from blood. The sequence came from a woman younger than 30 in good health.

The CDR3 DNA sequence: TGTGCCAGCACGGGGGATTTTTACAATGAGCAGTTCTTC. Protein: CASTGDFYNEQFF. The chain employs TRBV6-6 and TRBJ2-1; perhaps TRBD2 as D (6 bases). CDR1 is MNHNY, CDR2 SVGAGI, per germline (reference sequence). This CDR3 spans 13 amino acids. V was clipped by 7 bases and J by 4 bases, with 11 bases between them.